This TCR beta chain was identified in a study of blood T cell repertoires in COVID-19. Across the whole study: Both acute and convalescent COVID-19 samples were obtained from the United States, Italy and Spain.

Participant age was roughly 18 to 90 years, and participants resided in roughly 24 US areas. Cohorts were determined from participant-reported clinical history. Germline-derived CDR1 and CDR2 are SGHRS and YFSETQ. V was clipped by 1 base and J by 0 bases; unmatched bases: 3. The CDR3 length is 16 residues. Clones were sequenced by immunoSEQ multiplex PCR, and TCRdb holds only the in-frame ones, with some missing. The sample has roughly 310,000 clones, over 75% seen once. This chain connects TRBV5-1 to TRBJ1-4, with 7 bases aligning to TRBD1. This clonotype was obtained from a woman aged 40 to 50 who had recovered from COVID-19. The material sequenced was PBMCs or T cells enriched from blood (not recorded which). This CDR3 is CASSLLTGATNEKLFF. CDR3 in DNA: TGCGCCAGCAGCTTGCTTACAGGGGCAACTAATGAAAAACTGTTTTTT.